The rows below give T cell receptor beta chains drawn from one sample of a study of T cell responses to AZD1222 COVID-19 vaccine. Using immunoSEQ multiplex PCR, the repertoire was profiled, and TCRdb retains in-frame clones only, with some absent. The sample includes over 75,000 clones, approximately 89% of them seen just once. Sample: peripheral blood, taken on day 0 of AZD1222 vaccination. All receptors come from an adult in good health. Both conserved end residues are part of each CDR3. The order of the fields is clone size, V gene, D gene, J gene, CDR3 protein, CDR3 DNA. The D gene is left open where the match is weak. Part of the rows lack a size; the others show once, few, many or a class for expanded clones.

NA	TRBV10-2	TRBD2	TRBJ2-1	CASSSGGVYNEQFF	TGCGCCAGCAGCAGCGGGGGGGTCTACAATGAGCAGTTCTTC
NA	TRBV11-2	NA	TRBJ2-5	CASSRVVRGAAKETQYF	TGTGCCAGCAGCCGTGTGGTTAGGGGTGCGGCTAAGGAGACCCAGTACTTC
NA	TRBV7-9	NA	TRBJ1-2	CASSPQGFWRTGDYGYTF	TGTGCCAGCAGCCCCCAAGGTTTCTGGCGGACGGGGGACTATGGCTACACCTTC
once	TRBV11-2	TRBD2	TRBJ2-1	CASSFISGAGSSYNEQFF	TGTGCCAGCAGCTTCATTAGCGGAGCGGGGAGCTCCTACAATGAGCAGTTCTTC
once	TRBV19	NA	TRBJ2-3	CASSIWQTTDTQYF	TGTGCCAGTAGTATTTGGCAGACCACAGATACGCAGTATTTT
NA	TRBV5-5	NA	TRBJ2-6	CASSLFSAGANVLTF	TGTGCCAGCAGCTTGTTCAGTGCCGGGGCCAACGTCCTGACTTTC
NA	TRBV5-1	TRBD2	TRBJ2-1	CASSSSLAGATQFF	TGCGCCAGCAGCTCGTCACTAGCGGGAGCTACGCAGTTCTTC
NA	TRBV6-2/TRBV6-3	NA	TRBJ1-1	CASSYSSGLEAFF	TGTGCCAGCAGTTACTCGTCCGGACTTGAAGCTTTCTTT
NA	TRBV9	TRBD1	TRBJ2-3	CASSVGPGQGAGDTQYF	TGTGCCAGCAGCGTAGGTCCAGGACAGGGGGCAGGAGATACGCAGTATTTT
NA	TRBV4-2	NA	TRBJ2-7	CASSQDRNSRSYEQYF	TGTGCCAGCAGCCAAGATAGGAACTCCAGGTCATACGAGCAGTACTTC
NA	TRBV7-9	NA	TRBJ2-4	CASSERGVGNIQYF	TGTGCCAGCAGCGAACGGGGAGTCGGCAACATTCAGTACTTC
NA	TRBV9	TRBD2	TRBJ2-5	CASSLGTSGGALLETQYF	TGTGCCAGCAGCTTGGGGACTAGCGGGGGGGCCCTACTGGAGACCCAGTACTTC
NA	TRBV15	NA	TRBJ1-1	CATSRDQILGKAFF	TGTGCCACCAGCAGAGATCAAATCCTAGGAAAAGCTTTCTTT